This TCR beta chain emerged from a study of blood T cells in healthy people across ages. Trimming left V 1 base short and J 8 bases short, with 14 bases between. The CDR3 is made up of 14 amino acids. Per the germline V gene, CDR1 is LNHNV and CDR2 is YYDKDF (reference sequence). This clonotype was counted between two and nine times. Antigen: not known. Primers used in a second PCR of about 6 to 11 cycles were a sample-barcoded 5' primer and a J-beta primer mix. TCRdb re-analysed the 5' RACE reads in MiXCR, keeping a single row per CDR3 protein. The table lists over 1,500,000 distinct CDR3 sequences, around half of them singletons. Whole-study findings and limits: Naive and antigen-experienced cells were not separated, limiting conclusive comparison.

Individuals who donated were healthy Caucasians from Russia aged 6 to 90. The origin of this receptor is a woman aged 35 to 49 in good health. The chain combines TRBV15 with TRBJ1-2; D is possibly TRBD1 (6 bases). The source material was blood. The CDR3 DNA reads as TGTGCCACCAGCAGAGCAACAGGGTTTGGGGGCTACACCTTC. It translates to CATSRATGFGGYTF.